This TCR beta chain was found in a study of blood T cell repertoires in COVID-19. About the study: The cDNA or gDNA used as material had been derived from T cells, B-cell-depleted T cells, or PBMCs.

The CDR3 contains 13 residues. The germline V gene has CDR1 LGHNT and CDR2 FRNRAP. Trimming removed 10 bases at V and 4 bases at J, with 14 bases between. The table came from immunoSEQ multiplex PCR; TCRdb's copy has only in-frame clones and leaves some out. The sample contains under 300,000 clones, 70% to 90% of which appear only once. Recruitment covered about two dozen US areas and drew participants whose ages spanned about 18 to 100 years. Sequencing was carried out using PBMCs or T cells enriched from blood (not recorded which). The chain is built from TRBV12-5 and TRBJ2-1, with TRBD2 as a possible D gene (6 bases). The sequence came from a middle-aged woman with acute COVID-19. In nucleotides, the CDR3 is TGTGCTACGAGCCTAGCGTCGTACAATGAGCAGTTCTTC. It codes for CATSLASYNEQFF.